This TCR beta chain was profiled in a study of blood T cells in healthy people across ages. Whole-study results and caveats: TCR beta diversity, measured per million T cells, fell in a roughly linear way with age. Among long-lived donors, naive CD4+ cells were more numerous and diversity higher than in aged donors.

Every participating donor contributed about 10 milliliters of peripheral blood through a draw. Isolating PBMCs gave at least 6 million of these cells per sample. On this clonotype itself: Its antigen remains unidentified.

Germline values: CDR1 MGHDK, CDR2 SYGVNS. Trimming left V 2 bases short and J 0 bases short, with 17 bases between. The CDR3 is 18 amino acids. Primed by a sample-barcoded 5' primer and a J-beta primer mix, a second PCR proceeded for roughly 6 to 12 cycles. TCRdb called the 5' RACE reads again in MiXCR, with one record for every CDR3 protein. Of 1.5 million to 2 million distinct CDR3 sequences listed, less than 50% were seen once; the top ten hold around 2.1%. Sequences were obtained from blood. The chain has TRBV25-1 and TRBJ2-1, with D perhaps TRBD1 (5 bases). The origin of this receptor is a middle-aged woman in good health. The CDR3 loop reads CASSEQVSDKRSYNEQFF. In nucleotides, the CDR3 is TGTGCCAGCAGTGAACAAGTATCGGACAAACGCTCCTACAATGAGCAGTTCTTC.